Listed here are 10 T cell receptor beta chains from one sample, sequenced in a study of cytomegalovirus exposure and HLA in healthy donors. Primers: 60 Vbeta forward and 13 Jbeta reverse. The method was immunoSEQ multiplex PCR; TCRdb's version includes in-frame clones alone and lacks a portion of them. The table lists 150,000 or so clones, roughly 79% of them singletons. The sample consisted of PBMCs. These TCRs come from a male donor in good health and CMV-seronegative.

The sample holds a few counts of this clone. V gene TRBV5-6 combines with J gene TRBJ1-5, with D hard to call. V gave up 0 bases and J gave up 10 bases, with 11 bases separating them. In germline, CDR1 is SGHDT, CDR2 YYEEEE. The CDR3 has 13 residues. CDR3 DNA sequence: TGTGCCAGCAGCTTGGCGATGGAGTCCCCCCAGCATTTT. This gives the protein CASSLAMESPQHF.

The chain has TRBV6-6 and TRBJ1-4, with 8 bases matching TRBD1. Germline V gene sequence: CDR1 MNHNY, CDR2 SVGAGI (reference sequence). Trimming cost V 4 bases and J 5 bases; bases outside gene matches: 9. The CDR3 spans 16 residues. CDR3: CASSSFRGQGNEKLFF. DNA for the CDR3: TGTGCCAGCAGTTCATTTCGAGGACAGGGAAATGAAAAACTGTTTTTT.

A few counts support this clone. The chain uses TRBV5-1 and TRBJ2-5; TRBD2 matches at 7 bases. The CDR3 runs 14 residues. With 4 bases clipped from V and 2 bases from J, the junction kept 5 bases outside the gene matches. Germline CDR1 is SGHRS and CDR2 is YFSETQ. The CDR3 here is CASSGGTIQETQYF. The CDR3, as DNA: TGCGCCAGCAGCGGGGGGACTATACAAGAGACCCAGTACTTC.

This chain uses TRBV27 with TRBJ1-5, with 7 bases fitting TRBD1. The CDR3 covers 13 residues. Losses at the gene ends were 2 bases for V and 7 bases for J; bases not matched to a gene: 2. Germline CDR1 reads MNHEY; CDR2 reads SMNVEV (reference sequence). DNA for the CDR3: TGTGCCAGCAGTTTACGACAGGGCCAGCCCCAGCATTTT. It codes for CASSLRQGQPQHF.

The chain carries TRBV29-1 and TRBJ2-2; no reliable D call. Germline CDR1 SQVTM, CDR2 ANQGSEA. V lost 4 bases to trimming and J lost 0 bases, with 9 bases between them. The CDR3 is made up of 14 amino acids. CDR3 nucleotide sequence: TGCAGCGTTGCCCCCAGCGCGAACACCGGGGAGCTGTTTTTT. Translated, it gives CSVAPSANTGELFF.

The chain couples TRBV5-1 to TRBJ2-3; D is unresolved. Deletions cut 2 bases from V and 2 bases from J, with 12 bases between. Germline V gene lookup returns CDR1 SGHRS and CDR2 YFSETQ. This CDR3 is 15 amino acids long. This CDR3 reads CASSLYTLDTDTQYF. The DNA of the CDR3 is TGCGCCAGCAGCTTATACACGCTTGACACAGATACGCAGTATTTT.

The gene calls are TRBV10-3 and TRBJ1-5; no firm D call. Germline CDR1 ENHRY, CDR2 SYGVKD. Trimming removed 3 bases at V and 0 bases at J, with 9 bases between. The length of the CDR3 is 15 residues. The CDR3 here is CAISERVDSNQPQHF. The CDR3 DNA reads TGTGCCATCAGTGAACGGGTAGATAGCAATCAGCCCCAGCATTTT.

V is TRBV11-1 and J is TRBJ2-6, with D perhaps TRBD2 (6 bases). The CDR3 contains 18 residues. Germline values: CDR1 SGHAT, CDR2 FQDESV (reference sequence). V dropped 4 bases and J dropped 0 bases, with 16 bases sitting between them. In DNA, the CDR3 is TGTGCCAGCAGCTGGCGGGCGGGGTGGAGCTCTGGGGCCAACGTCCTGACTTTC. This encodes CASSWRAGWSSGANVLTF.

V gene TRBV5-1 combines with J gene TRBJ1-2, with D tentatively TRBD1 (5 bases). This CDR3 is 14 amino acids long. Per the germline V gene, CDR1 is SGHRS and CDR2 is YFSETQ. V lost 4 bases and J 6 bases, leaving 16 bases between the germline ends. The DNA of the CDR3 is TGCGCCAGCAGCGGCGGGACGGCCGGCCATGGCTACACCTTC. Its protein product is CASSGGTAGHGYTF.

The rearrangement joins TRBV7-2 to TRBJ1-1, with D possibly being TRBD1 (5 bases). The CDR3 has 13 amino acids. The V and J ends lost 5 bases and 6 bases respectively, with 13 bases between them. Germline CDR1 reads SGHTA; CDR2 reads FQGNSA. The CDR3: CASSTGGWAEAFF. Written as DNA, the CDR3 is TGTGCCAGCAGCACCGGGGGGTGGGCTGAAGCTTTCTTT.